This TCR beta chain was recorded in a study of response to subunit inactivated influenza vaccine. TCRdb recomputed calls from the RT-PCR reads with MiXCR, one row per CDR3 protein. The table has hundreds of thousands of distinct CDR3 sequences, 9.5% to 13% seen once. Study-wide results and caveats: T cells newly recruited by each seasonal influenza vaccination are few, the authors suggested.

For this clonotype: Its antigen is currently unknown.

This CDR3 has 17 residues. V shed 1 base and J 4 bases; nucleotides not matched to a gene: 9. Germline V gene sequence: CDR1 SGHTA, CDR2 FQGNSA. The rearrangement joins TRBV7-2 to TRBJ2-5; TRBD2 aligns across 10 bases. The TCR comes from a man in his fifties or sixties who received an inactivated influenza vaccine. This specimen was PBMCs from blood, taken 40 to 50 days after vaccination. The CDR3 sequence is CASSLGFSGRERETQYF. The CDR3 region has the DNA TGTGCCAGCAGCTTAGGATTCAGCGGGAGGGAGAGAGAGACCCAGTACTTC. The entire variable domain, with the rest obtained from reference TRBV7-2 and TRBJ2-5, is as follows: GAGVSQSPSNKVTEKGKDVELRCDPISGHTALYWYRQSLGQGLEFLIYFQGNSAPDKSGLPSDRFSAERTGGSVSTLTIQRTQQEDSAVYLCASSLGFSGRERETQYFGPGTRLLVL.